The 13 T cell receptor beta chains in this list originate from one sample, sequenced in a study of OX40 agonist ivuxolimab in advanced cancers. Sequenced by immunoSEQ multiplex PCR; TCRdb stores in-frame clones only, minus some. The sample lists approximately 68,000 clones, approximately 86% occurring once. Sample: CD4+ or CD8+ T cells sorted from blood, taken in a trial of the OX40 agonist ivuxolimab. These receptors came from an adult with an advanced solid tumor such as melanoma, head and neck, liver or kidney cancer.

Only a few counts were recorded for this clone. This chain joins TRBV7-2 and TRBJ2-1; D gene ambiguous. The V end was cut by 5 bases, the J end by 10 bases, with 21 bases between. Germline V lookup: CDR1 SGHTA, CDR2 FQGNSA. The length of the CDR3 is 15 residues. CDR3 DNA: TGTGCCAGCAGCCCCAACTCGAGGTCCTCATGGGAGCAGTTCTTC. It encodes CASSPNSRSSWEQFF.

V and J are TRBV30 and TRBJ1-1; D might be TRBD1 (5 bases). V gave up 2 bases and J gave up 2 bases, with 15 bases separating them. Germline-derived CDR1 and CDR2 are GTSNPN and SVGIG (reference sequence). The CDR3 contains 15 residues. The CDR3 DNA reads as TGTGCCTGGAGTTCCCTGCAGGGCTTTAACACTGAAGCTTTCTTT. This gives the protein CAWSSLQGFNTEAFF.

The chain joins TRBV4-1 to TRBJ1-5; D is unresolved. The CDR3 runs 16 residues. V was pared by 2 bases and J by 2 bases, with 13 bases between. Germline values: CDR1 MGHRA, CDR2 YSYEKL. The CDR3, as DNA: TGCGCCAGCAGCCAAACGGGTACGGGAGGCAATCAGCCCCAGCATTTT. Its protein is CASSQTGTGGNQPQHF.

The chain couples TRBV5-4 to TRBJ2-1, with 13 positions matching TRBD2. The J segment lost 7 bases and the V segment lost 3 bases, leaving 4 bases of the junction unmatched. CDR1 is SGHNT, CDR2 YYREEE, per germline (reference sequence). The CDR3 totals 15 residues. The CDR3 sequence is CASSWGLAGKNEQFF. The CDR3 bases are TGTGCCAGCAGCTGGGGACTAGCGGGGAAAAATGAGCAGTTCTTC. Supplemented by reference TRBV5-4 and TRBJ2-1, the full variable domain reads ETGVTQSPTHLIKTRGQQVTLRCSSQSGHNTVSWYQQALGQGPQFIFQYYREEENGRGNFPPRFSGLQFPNYSSELNVNALELDDSALYLCASSWGLAGKNEQFFGPGTRLTVL.

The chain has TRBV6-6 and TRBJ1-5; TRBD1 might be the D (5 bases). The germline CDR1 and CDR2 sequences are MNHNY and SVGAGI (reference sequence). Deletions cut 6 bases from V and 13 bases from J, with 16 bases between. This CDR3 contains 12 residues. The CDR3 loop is CASRHRDAPQHF. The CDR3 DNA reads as TGTGCCAGCAGACACCGGGACGCTCCGCAGCATTTT.

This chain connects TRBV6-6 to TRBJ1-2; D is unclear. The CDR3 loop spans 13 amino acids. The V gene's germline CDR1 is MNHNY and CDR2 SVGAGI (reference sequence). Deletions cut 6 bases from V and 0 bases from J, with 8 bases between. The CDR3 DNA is TGTGCCAGCAGCCCGGAAGCTAACTATGGCTACACCTTC. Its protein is CASSPEANYGYTF.

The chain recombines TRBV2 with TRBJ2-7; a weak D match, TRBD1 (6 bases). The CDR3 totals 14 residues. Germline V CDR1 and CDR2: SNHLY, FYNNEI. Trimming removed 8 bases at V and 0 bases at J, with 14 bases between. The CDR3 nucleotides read TGTGCCAGCCAGACAGGTGGAAGCTCCTACGAGCAGTACTTC. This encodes CASQTGGSSYEQYF.

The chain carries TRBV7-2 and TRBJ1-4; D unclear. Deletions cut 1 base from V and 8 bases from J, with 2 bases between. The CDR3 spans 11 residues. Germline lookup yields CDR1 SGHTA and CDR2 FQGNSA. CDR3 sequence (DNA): TGTGCCAGCAGCTTAGTAGAAAAACTGTTTTTT. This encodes CASSLVEKLFF.

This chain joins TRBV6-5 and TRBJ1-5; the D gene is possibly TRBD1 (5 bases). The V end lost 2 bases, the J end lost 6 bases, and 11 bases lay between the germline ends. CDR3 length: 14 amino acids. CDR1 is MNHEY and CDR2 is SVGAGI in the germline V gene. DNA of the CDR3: TGTGCCAGCAGTTACGTGCAGGGCACTCAGCCCCAGCATTTT. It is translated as CASSYVQGTQPQHF.

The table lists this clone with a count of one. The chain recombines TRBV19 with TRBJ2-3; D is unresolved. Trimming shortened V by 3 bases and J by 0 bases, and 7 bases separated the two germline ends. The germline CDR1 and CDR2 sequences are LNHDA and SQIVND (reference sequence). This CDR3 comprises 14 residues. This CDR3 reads CASSMTASTDTQYF. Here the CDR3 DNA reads TGTGCCAGTAGTATGACGGCGAGCACAGATACGCAGTATTTT.

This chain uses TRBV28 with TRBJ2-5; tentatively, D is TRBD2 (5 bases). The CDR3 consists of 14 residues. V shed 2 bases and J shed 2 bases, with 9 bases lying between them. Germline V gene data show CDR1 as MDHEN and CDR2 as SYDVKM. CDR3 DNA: TGTGCCAGCAGTTTAAGCGGCGGGCAAGAGACCCAGTACTTC. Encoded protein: CASSLSGGQETQYF.

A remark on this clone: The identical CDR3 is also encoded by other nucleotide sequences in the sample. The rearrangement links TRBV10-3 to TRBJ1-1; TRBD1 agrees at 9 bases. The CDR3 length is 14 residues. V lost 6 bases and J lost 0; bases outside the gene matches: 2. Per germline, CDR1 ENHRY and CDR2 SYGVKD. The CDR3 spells CAISGQGMNTEAFF. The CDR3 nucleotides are TGTGCCATCAGCGGACAGGGGATGAACACTGAAGCTTTCTTT.

The CDR3 nucleotides read TGTGCCAGCAGCTTAAGTAGTGCTACCGGGGAGCTGTTTTTT. This encodes CASSLSSATGELFF. The chain recombines TRBV7-3 with TRBJ2-2; D gene unclear. Germline-derived CDR1 and CDR2 are SGHTA and FQGTGA. The CDR3 loop spans 14 amino acids. Trimming pared 1 base from V and 5 bases from J, leaving 8 bases between.